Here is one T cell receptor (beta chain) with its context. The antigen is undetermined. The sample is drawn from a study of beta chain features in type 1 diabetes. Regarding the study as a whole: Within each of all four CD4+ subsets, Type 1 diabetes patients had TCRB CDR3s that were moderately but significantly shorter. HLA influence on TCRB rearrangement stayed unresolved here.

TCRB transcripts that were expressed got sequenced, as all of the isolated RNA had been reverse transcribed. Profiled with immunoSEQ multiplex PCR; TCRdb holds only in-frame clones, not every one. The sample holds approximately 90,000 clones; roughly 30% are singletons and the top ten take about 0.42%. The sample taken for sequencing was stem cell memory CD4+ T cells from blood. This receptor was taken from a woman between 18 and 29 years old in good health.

Here the CDR3 DNA reads TGTGCCAGCAAAGGGACAGACCAAGAGACCCAGTACTTC. It translates to CASKGTDQETQYF. The rearrangement uses TRBV10-3 and TRBJ2-5; 7 bases map to TRBD1. The junction had 5 bases not matched to a gene; V was cut back by 10 bases and J by 0 bases. The CDR3 spans 13 residues. The germline CDR1 and CDR2 sequences are ENHRY and SYGVKD.